A selection of T cell receptor beta chains follows, all from one sample in a study of T cell responses to AZD1222 COVID-19 vaccine. Clones were sequenced by immunoSEQ multiplex PCR, and TCRdb holds only the in-frame ones, with some missing. The sample lists 200,000 or so clones; approximately 91% were seen once. The sample consisted of peripheral blood, taken on day 0 of AZD1222 vaccination. Every receptor here comes from an adult in good health. Each CDR3 is given with its conserved first and last residue. Fields, in order: V gene, CDR3 length, D gene, CDR3 protein. The D gene is left open where the match is weak.

V: TRBV7-9
length: 15
D: TRBD1
CDR3: CASSLLGTGVTEAFF

V: TRBV18
length: 14
D: -
CDR3: CASSSRQLNTEAFF

V: TRBV28
length: 14
D: -
CDR3: CASRPGGGRAEAFF

V: TRBV10-3
length: 12
D: -
CDR3: CAISSTGNTIYF

V: TRBV27
length: 16
D: -
CDR3: CASSEQGWGGNQPQHF

V: TRBV13
length: 12
D: -
CDR3: CASSLGHYEQYF

V: TRBV7-9
length: 15
D: -
CDR3: CASSFLTAYQETQYF

V: TRBV28
length: 13
D: -
CDR3: CASSSGALETQYF

V: TRBV6-5
length: 13
D: -
CDR3: CASSYDGAGGYTF

V: TRBV9
length: 14
D: TRBD2
CDR3: CASGSGTSGYEQYF

V: TRBV7-9
length: 17
D: -
CDR3: CASSRDEPTPWDTEAFF

V: TRBV4-3
length: 13
D: -
CDR3: CASSPREGHEQYF

V: TRBV19
length: 14
D: TRBD1
CDR3: CASRNRGLGNEQFF

V: TRBV4-2
length: 16
D: -
CDR3: CASSPSVVGTPYEQYF

V: TRBV10-3
length: 14
D: -
CDR3: CAISEGNRADGYTF

V: TRBV9
length: 18
D: TRBD1
CDR3: CASSVATKPGQGLYGYTF

V: TRBV29-1
length: 13
D: -
CDR3: CSVGAGYNSPLHF

V: TRBV3-1/TRBV3-2
length: 17
D: -
CDR3: CASSQDGSGVGSYEQYF

V: TRBV3-1/TRBV3-2
length: 17
D: TRBD1
CDR3: CASSQDPPDREIDEQYF

V: TRBV7-3
length: 15
D: -
CDR3: CASSLGGYMNTEAFF

V: TRBV27
length: 13
D: -
CDR3: CASSLLDLSTQYF

V: TRBV28
length: 12
D: -
CDR3: CASRTQNYGYTF

V: TRBV19
length: 16
D: TRBD1
CDR3: CASSIGDRVFNYGYTF